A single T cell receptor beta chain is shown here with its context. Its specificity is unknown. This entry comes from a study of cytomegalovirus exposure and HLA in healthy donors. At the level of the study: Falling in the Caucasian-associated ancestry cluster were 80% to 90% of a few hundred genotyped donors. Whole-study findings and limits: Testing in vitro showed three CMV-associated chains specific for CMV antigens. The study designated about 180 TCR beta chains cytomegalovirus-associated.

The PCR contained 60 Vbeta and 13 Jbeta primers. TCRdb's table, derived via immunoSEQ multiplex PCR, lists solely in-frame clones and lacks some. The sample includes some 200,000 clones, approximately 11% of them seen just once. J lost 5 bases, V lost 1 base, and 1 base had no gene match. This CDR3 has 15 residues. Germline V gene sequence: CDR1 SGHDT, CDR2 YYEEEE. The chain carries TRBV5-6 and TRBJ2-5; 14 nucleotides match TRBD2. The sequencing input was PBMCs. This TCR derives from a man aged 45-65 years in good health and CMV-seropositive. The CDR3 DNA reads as TGTGCCAGCAGCTTGCGACTAGCGGGAGGGGAGACCCAGTACTTC. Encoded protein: CASSLRLAGGETQYF.